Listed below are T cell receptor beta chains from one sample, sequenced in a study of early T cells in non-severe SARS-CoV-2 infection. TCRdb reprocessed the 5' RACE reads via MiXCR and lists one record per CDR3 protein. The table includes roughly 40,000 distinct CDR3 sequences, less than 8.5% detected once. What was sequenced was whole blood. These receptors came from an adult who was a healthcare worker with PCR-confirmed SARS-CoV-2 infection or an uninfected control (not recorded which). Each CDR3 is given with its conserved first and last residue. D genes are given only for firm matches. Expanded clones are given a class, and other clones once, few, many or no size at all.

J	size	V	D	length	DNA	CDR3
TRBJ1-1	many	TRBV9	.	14	TGTGCCAGCAGCGTAGCCGGCAGGAACACTGAAGCTTTCTTT	CASSVAGRNTEAFF
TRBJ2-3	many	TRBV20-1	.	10	TGCAGTGCTCCTGGGGGTACGCAGTATTTT	CSAPGGTQYF
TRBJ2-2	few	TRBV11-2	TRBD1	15	TGTGCCAGCAGCCCAGGGGGCCCGGGGACCGGGGAGCTGTTTTTT	CASSPGGPGTGELFF
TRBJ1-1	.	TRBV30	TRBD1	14	TGTGCCTGGAGTGTAGGGGGCTCAAGCACTGAAGCTTTCTTT	CAWSVGGSSTEAFF
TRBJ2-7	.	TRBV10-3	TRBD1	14	TGTGCCATCACCGCCGGGACAGGTCCCTACGAGCAGTACTTC	CAITAGTGPYEQYF
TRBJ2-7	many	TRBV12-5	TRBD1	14	TGTGCTAGTGGTAGCCCGACAGGGGACCACGAGCAGTACTTC	CASGSPTGDHEQYF
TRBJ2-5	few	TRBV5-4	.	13	TGTGCCAGCAGCTTTGGCAGGAGAGAGACCCAGTACTTC	CASSFGRRETQYF
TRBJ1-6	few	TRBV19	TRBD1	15	TGTGCCAGTAGTATCTACAGGGGTAAAAATTCACCCCTCCACTTT	CASSIYRGKNSPLHF
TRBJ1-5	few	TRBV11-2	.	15	TGTGCCAGCAGCTTAGCGCAGGGGCGTTGGGAGCCCCAGCATTTT	CASSLAQGRWEPQHF
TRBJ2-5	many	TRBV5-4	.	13	TGTGCCAGCAGCTTGGTTGGGGGGGAGACCCAGTACTTC	CASSLVGGETQYF
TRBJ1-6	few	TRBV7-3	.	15	TGTGCCAGCAGCTTAGCGGGACCGAATAATTCACCCCTCCACTTT	CASSLAGPNNSPLHF
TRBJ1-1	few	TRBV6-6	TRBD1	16	TGTGCCAGCAGTTACGGACAGGCACATATGAACACTGAAGCTTTCTTT	CASSYGQAHMNTEAFF
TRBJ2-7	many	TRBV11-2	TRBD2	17	TGTGCCAGCAGCTTAGATTCCGGAGCTAGCGGGTTGTTCGAGCAGTACTTC	CASSLDSGASGLFEQYF
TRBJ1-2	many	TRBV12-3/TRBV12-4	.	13	TGTGCCAGCAAGGAGCCGTTCCTGCATGGCTACACCTTC	CASKEPFLHGYTF
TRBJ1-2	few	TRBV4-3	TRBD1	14	TGCGCCAGCAGCCCAGGGACAGGGGAGTTTGGCTACACCTTC	CASSPGTGEFGYTF
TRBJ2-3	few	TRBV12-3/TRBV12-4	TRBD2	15	TGTGCCAGCAGTTTACCAGCGGGGACCCGGGGATCGCAGTATTTT	CASSLPAGTRGSQYF
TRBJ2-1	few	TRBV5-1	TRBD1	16	TGCGCCAGCAGCTTGGGTCAGGGGGCGAGAGTAAGTGAGCAGTTCTTC	CASSLGQGARVSEQFF
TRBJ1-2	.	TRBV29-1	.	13	TGCAGCGCCGAATGGGCAGGGGAGAATGGCTACACCTTC	CSAEWAGENGYTF
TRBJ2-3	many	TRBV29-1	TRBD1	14	TGCAGCGTTGTACAGGGGTCCAGCACAGATACGCAGTATTTT	CSVVQGSSTDTQYF
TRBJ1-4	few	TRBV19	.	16	TGTGCCAGTAGAGGACCGCGACACGGGATAAATGAAAAACTGTTTTTT	CASRGPRHGINEKLFF
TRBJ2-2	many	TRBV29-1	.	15	TGCAGCGCTTCGGGCGTACAAAAATCTACCGGGGAGCTGTTTTTT	CSASGVQKSTGELFF
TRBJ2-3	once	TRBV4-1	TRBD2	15	TGCGCCAGCAGCCAAGGGACTAGCGGGGGCGATACGCAGTATTTT	CASSQGTSGGDTQYF
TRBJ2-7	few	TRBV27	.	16	TGTGCCAGCAGTCTGGGGAACTATTACCCCGCCTACGAGCAGTACTTC	CASSLGNYYPAYEQYF
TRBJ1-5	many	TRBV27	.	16	TGTGCCAGCAGTTTACAGGGGTTAGGGAAGGATCAGCCCCAGCATTTT	CASSLQGLGKDQPQHF
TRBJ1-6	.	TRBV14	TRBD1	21	TGTGCCAGCAGCAATCAGAGGGACAGGGGAACGGGGAGCTCCTATAATTCACCCCTCCACTTT	CASSNQRDRGTGSSYNSPLHF
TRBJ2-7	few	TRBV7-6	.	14	TGTGCCAGCAGCCAGGACAGAAATTCCTACGAGCAGTACTTC	CASSQDRNSYEQYF
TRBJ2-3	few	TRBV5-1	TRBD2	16	TGCGCCAGCAGCCCCACTAGCGGGGGGGCCGGGGATACGCAGTATTTT	CASSPTSGGAGDTQYF
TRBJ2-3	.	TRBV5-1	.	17	TGCGCCAGCAGCTTAGAGCTTCTGGGCAGGGGCGGAGATACGCAGTATTTT	CASSLELLGRGGDTQYF
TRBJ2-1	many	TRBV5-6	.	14	TGTGCCAGCAGCTTGGCCTCCGACCCTAATGAGCAGTTCTTC	CASSLASDPNEQFF
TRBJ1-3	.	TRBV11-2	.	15	TGTGCCAGCAGCTTATCCAGGGTTTCTGGAAACACCATATATTTT	CASSLSRVSGNTIYF